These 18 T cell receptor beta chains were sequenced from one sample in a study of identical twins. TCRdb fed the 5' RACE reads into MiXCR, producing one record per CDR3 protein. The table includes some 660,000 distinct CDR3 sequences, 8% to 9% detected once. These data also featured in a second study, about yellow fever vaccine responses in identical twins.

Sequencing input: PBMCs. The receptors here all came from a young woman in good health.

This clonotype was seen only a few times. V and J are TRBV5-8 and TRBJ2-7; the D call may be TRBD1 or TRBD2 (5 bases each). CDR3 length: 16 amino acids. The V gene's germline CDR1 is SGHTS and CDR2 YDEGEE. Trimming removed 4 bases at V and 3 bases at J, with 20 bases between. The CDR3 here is CASSLSGATLFYEQYF. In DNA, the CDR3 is TGTGCCAGCAGCCTATCCGGGGCGACGCTTTTCTACGAGCAGTACTTC.

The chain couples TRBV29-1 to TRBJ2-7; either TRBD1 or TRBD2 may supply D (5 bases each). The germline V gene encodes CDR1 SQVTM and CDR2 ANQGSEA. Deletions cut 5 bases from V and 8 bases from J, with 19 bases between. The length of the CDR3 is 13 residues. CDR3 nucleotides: TGCAGCGTTCAAAATTCCGGGACCCATAAGCAGTACTTC. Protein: CSVQNSGTHKQYF.

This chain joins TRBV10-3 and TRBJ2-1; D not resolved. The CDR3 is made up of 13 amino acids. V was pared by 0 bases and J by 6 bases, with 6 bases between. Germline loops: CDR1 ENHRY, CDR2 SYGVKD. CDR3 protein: CAISESASNEQFF. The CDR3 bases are TGTGCCATCAGTGAGTCCGCCTCCAATGAGCAGTTCTTC.

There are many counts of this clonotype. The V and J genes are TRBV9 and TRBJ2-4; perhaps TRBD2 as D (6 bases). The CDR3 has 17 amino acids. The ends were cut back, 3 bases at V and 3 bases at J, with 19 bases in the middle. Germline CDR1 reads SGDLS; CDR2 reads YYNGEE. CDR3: CASSADAGLLSKNIQYF. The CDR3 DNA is TGTGCCAGCAGCGCCGACGCGGGGCTCTTAAGCAAAAACATTCAGTACTTC.

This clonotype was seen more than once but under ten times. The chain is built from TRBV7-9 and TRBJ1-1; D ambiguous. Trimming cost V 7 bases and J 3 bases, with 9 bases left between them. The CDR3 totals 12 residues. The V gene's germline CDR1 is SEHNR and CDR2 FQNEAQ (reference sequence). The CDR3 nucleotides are TGTGCCAGCACCTTTTTGGACACTGAAGCTTTCTTT. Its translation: CASTFLDTEAFF.

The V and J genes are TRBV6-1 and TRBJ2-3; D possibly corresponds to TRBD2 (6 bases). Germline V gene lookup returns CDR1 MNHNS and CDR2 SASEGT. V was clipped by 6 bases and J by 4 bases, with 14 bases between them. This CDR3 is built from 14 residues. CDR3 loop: CASRISGRPDTQYF. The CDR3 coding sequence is TGTGCCAGCAGAATTAGCGGTCGACCAGATACGCAGTATTTT.

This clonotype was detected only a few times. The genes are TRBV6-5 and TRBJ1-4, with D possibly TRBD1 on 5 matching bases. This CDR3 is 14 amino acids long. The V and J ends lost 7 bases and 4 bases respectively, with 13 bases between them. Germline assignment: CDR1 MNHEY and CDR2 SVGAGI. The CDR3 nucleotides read TGTGCCAGCAAGTTAGGGACTCTTAATGAAAAACTGTTTTTT. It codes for CASKLGTLNEKLFF.

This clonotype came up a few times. The CDR3 reads CASSYSRQGPYGYTF. The DNA for the CDR3 is TGTGCCAGCAGTTACAGCAGACAGGGGCCCTATGGCTACACCTTC. This chain links TRBV6-5 with TRBJ1-2; 8 bases fit TRBD1. The ends lost 2 bases at V and 4 bases at J; junction bases unmatched: 6. This CDR3 has 15 amino acids. The germline V gene encodes CDR1 MNHEY and CDR2 SVGAGI.

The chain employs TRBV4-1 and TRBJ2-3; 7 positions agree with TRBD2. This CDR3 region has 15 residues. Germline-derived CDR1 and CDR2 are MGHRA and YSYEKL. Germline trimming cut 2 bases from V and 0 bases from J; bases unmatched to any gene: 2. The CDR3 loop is CASSQRDYSTDTQYF. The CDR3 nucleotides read TGCGCCAGCAGCCAACGGGACTACAGCACAGATACGCAGTATTTT.

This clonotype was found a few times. CDR3 DNA sequence: TGTGCCAGCAGCTTCGGGACAGGGGGACTAGCGGTCTACGAGCAGTACTTC. Translated: CASSFGTGGLAVYEQYF. V and J are TRBV7-2 and TRBJ2-7, with D tentatively TRBD1 or TRBD2 (11 bases each). Germline CDR1 SGHTA, CDR2 FQGNSA. The CDR3 is 17 amino acids. V was pared by 3 bases and J by 3 bases, with 21 bases between.

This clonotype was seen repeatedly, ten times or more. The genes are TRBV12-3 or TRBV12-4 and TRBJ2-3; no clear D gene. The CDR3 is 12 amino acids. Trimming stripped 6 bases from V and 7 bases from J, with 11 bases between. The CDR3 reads CASSPFRHTQYF. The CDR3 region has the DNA TGTGCCAGCAGCCCTTTTCGTCATACGCAGTATTTT.

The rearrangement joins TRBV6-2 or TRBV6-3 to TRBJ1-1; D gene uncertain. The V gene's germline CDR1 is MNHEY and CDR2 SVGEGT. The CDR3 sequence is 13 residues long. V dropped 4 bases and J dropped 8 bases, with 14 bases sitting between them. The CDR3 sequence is CASSLRQREEAFF. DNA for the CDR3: TGTGCCAGCAGTTTACGACAAAGGGAAGAAGCTTTCTTT.

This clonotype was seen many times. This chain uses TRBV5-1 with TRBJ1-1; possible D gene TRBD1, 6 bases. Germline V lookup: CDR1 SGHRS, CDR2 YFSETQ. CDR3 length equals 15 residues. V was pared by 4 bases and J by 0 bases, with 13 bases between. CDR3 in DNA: TGCGCCAGCAGCCCTCTAGGACAGCTGAACACTGAAGCTTTCTTT. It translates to CASSPLGQLNTEAFF.

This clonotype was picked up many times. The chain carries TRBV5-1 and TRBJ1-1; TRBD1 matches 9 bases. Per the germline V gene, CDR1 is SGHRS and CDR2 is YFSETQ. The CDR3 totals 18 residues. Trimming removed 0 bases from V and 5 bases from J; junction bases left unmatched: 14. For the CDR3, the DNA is TGCGCCAGCAGCTTGGCCTCTGTAAAACAGGGGGCGATGACTGAAGCTTTCTTT. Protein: CASSLASVKQGAMTEAFF.

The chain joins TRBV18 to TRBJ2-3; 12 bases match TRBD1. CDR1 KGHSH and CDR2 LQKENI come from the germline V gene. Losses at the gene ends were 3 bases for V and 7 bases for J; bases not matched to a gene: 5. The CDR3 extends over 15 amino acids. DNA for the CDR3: TGTGCCAGCTCACCGCCGGGACAGGGGGCAAATACGCAGTATTTT. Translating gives CASSPPGQGANTQYF.

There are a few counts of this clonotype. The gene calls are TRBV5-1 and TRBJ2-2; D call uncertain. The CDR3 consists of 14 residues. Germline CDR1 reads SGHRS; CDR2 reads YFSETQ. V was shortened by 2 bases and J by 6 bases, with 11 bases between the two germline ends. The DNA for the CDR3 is TGCGCCAGCAGCTTCGGCCGCCCACCCGGGGAGCTGTTTTTT. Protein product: CASSFGRPPGELFF.

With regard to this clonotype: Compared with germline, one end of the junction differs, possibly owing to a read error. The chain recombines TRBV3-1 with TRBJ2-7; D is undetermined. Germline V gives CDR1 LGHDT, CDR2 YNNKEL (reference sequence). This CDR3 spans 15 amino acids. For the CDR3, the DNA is TGTGCCAACAGCCTCGGACCAATGGGCCCTTACGAGCAGTACTTC. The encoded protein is CANSLGPMGPYEQYF.

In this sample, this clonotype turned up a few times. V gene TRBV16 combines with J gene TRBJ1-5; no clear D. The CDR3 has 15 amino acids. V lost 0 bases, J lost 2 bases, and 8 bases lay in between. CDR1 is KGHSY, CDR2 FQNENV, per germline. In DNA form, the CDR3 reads TGTGCCAGCAGCCAATCCGGGTTCGGCAATCAGCCCCAGCATTTT. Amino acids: CASSQSGFGNQPQHF. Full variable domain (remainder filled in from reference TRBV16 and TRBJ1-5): GEEVAQTPKHLVRGEGQKAKLYCAPIKGHSYVFWYQQVLKNEFKFLISFQNENVFDETGMPKERFSAKCLPNSPCSLEIQATKLEDSAVYFCASSQSGFGNQPQHFGDGTRLSIL.